The clone carrying this T cell receptor (beta chain) was recorded once. This entry is derived from a study of blood T cells in healthy people across ages. For the second PCR, which ran for about 7 to 12 cycles, a sample-barcoded 5' primer and a J-beta primer mix were used. In TCRdb, the 5' RACE reads were re-called with MiXCR into one record per CDR3 protein. The sample shows roughly 1,100,000 distinct CDR3 sequences, under 30% of them seen only once. This CDR3 is built from 13 residues. Germline values: CDR1 MNHEY, CDR2 SVGAGI. The sample also formed part of further work on T cells of mothers and their children.

The chain carries TRBV6-5 and TRBJ2-3; tentative D call: TRBD2 (7 bases). This clonotype originated in a girl aged 2-10 years in good health. The sequencing sample was made of blood. The CDR3 DNA follows: TGTGCGAGGGGGACTACTAAGGCAGATACGCAGTATTTT. Protein product: CARGTTKADTQYF.